The 28 T cell receptor beta chains reported below all come from one sample, sequenced in a study of regulatory T cells in long-lasting Graves disease (dated by TCRdb to the early 2020s). The sample's time point, from its label and the paper: persistent/refractory GD, antithyroid drugs over 5 years with positive TRAb. For both TCR sequencing and RNA sequencing, RNA was extracted from PBMCs using TRIzol. The library came from multiplex PCR. Sequencing used an Illumina HiSeq 4000. CDR3 regions were amplified by Arm-PCR with iRepertoire HTBI primers to construct TCR beta libraries. The public reads were run again by TCRdb, first through fastp at Q25 and then through MiXCR, and only productive beta chains were kept. Merged by CDR3 protein, the rows form single entries marked with the most common genes and DNA. The sample records about 460,000 distinct CDR3 sequences, approximately 23% of which are singletons. Around 13% of the sample belongs to the ten largest clones.

The sample consisted of peripheral blood mononuclear cells (PBMCs), taken when the disease was refractory, from a patient treated with antithyroid drugs. These TCRs come from a female donor with Graves disease.

The chain combines TRBV6-1 with TRBJ2-1, with 8 bases aligning to TRBD1. CDR1 is MNHNS and CDR2 is SASEGT in the germline V gene. This CDR3 region has 14 residues. After removal of 7 bases from V and 4 bases from J, the junction contained 6 bases not matched to a gene. The CDR3 DNA sequence: TGTGCCAGCAACCCGGGACAGGCGTACAATGAGCAGTTCTTC. Translated: CASNPGQAYNEQFF.

This clonotype showed up many times. The rearrangement joins TRBV20-1 to TRBJ2-7, with D tentatively TRBD2 (6 bases). The CDR3 spans 15 residues. Between the trimmed V and J ends, which lost 3 bases and 3 bases, there was a span of 18 bases. In germline, CDR1 is DFQATT, CDR2 SNEGSKA (reference sequence). The CDR3 here is CSASWPRLGGYEQYF. DNA for the CDR3: TGCAGTGCTAGTTGGCCGAGACTAGGAGGCTACGAGCAGTACTTC.

This clonotype was seen just once. The chain combines TRBV15 with TRBJ2-3, with TRBD2 matching over 10 bases. In germline, CDR1 is LNHNV, CDR2 YYDKDF (reference sequence). The CDR3 has 18 residues. Trimming at V came to 3 bases and at J to 3 bases, leaving 12 bases not matched to a gene. CDR3 nucleotides: TGTGCCACCAGCAGGGACCTGGAAAGCGGGGGGGGTACAGATACGCAGTATTTT. Its protein is CATSRDLESGGGTDTQYF. The entire variable domain, with the rest obtained from reference TRBV15 and TRBJ2-3, is as follows: DAMVIQNPRYQVTQFGKPVTLSCSQTLNHNVMYWYQQKSSQAPKLLFHYYDKDFNNEADTPDNFQSRRPNTSFCFLDIRSPGLGDTAMYLCATSRDLESGGGTDTQYFGPGTRLTVL.

Points on this clonotype: A junction boundary mismatches the germline segment, possibly from a read error. The J gene is TRBJ2-2, the V gene TRBV11-2; 12 bases line up with TRBD1. The length of the CDR3 is 16 residues. Germline CDR1 is SGHAT and CDR2 is FQNNGV. The CDR3 DNA reads TGTGCCAGCAGGGAAACCGGGACAGGGGGCACCGGGGAACTGTTTTTT. Residues: CASRETGTGGTGELFF.

The chain employs TRBV20-1 and TRBJ2-3; 9 nucleotides match TRBD2. Germline CDR1 and CDR2: DFQATT and SNEGSKA (reference sequence). Trimming took 3 bases from V and 2 from J; bases not matched to a gene: 9. This CDR3 comprises 16 residues. The CDR3 sequence is CSASGAGGSLTDTQYF. In DNA form, the CDR3 reads TGCAGTGCTAGTGGGGCGGGGGGGTCCCTCACAGATACGCAGTATTTT.

This clonotype was found many times. This CDR3 is CASSPGTGGIDTEAFF. CDR3 nucleotides: TGTGCCAGCAGCCCTGGGACAGGGGGCATAGACACTGAAGCTTTCTTT. The J gene is TRBJ1-1, the V gene TRBV7-9; TRBD1 agrees at 12 bases. Unmatched junction bases numbered 7, after V lost 5 bases and J lost 3 bases. CDR3 length: 16 residues. In germline, CDR1 is SEHNR, CDR2 FQNEAQ (reference sequence).

As regards this clonotype: This may be a read error: a much more frequent sequence differs by one nucleotide. The J gene is TRBJ2-7, the V gene TRBV6-1, with TRBD2 matching 9 bases. The CDR3 totals 14 residues. Germline V gene lookup returns CDR1 MNHNS and CDR2 SASEGT. CDR3 amino acids: CASVLGGGALERYF. Here the CDR3 DNA reads TGTGCCTCCGTCTTAGGCGGGGGGGCTCTTGAGCGGTACTTC.

Comments on this clonotype: One end of the junction fails to match germline, which may point to a read error. The chain recombines TRBV19 with TRBJ2-7; D gene ambiguous. CDR3 length: 14 amino acids. Germline loops: CDR1 LNHDA, CDR2 SQIVND (reference sequence). The CDR3 coding sequence is TGTGCCAGTAGTATCGAGAGTATGGGTTACGGGCAGTACTTC. Translation gives CASSIESMGYGQYF.

There are many counts of this clonotype. The chain links TRBV5-1 to TRBJ1-2; D gene unclear. Germline-derived CDR1 and CDR2 are SGHRS and YFSETQ. This CDR3 comprises 13 residues. Deletions cut 2 bases from V and 2 bases from J, with 7 bases between. CDR3 DNA sequence: TGCGCCAGCAGCTTTGAGGCAAACTATGGCTACACCTTC. Translated, it gives CASSFEANYGYTF.

This clonotype was observed many times. The rearrangement uses TRBV28 and TRBJ2-1; 9 nucleotides align to TRBD2. The germline gives CDR1 MDHEN, CDR2 SYDVKM. This CDR3 contains 16 residues. V shed 5 bases and J 5 bases; nucleotides not matched to a gene: 10. The CDR3 is CASSTRGLATNNEQFF. The CDR3 DNA reads TGTGCCAGCAGTACTAGAGGACTAGCGACAAACAATGAGCAGTTCTTC.

This clonotype was seen many times. V usage is TRBV2 and J usage is TRBJ1-2, with no clear D. The CDR3 is made up of 15 amino acids. Trimming left V 7 bases short and J 7 bases short, with 22 bases between. Germline assignment: CDR1 SNHLY and CDR2 FYNNEI. The CDR3 sequence is CASKFIGSGLSGYTF. CDR3 nucleotides: TGTGCCAGCAAATTTATAGGTTCTGGGCTGAGTGGCTACACCTTC.

This clonotype showed up many times. The chain links TRBV6-1 to TRBJ1-1; 11 bases are shared with TRBD1. The germline CDR1 and CDR2 sequences are MNHNS and SASEGT. After removal of 1 base from V and 4 bases from J, the junction contained 2 bases not matched to a gene. The CDR3 consists of 15 residues. The CDR3 is CASSEEGTGGTEAFF. Here the CDR3 DNA reads TGTGCCAGCAGTGAAGAGGGGACAGGGGGCACTGAAGCTTTCTTT.

This chain connects TRBV11-2 to TRBJ2-1; D remains ambiguous. V was pared by 5 bases and J by 0 bases, with 11 bases between. Germline V gene sequence: CDR1 SGHAT, CDR2 FQNNGV. The CDR3 has 15 amino acids. CDR3 sequence (DNA): TGTGCCAGCAGCCGAGGACGGAGCTCCTACAATGAGCAGTTCTTC. As protein: CASSRGRSSYNEQFF.

At least ten counts were recorded for this clonotype. J is TRBJ1-2 and V is TRBV12-3 or TRBV12-4, with 10 bases fitting TRBD1. Unmatched junction bases numbered 7, after V lost 6 bases and J lost 6 bases. This CDR3 contains 14 residues. The CDR3 DNA reads TGTGCCAGCAGCCCGGGACAGGGGTCGGATGGCTACACCTTC. Translated: CASSPGQGSDGYTF.

In its sample, this clonotype was seen once. The junction does not match germline at one end; this may be a read error. The V call is TRBV20-1, the J call TRBJ2-5, with D perhaps TRBD2 (6 bases). The length of the CDR3 is 12 residues. CDR1 and CDR2 (germline): DFQATT, SNEGSKA (reference sequence). The DNA for the CDR3 is TGCAGTGCCCCCTCTAGGAGGGAGACCCGGTACTTC. Protein product: CSAPSRRETRYF.

This clonotype was observed a single time. A much bigger clone sits one base away, suggesting this may be a read error. This chain links TRBV6-2 or TRBV6-3 with TRBJ1-5; the D gene is possibly TRBD1 (6 bases). Germline assignment: CDR1 MNHEY and CDR2 SVGEGT. Trimming pared 6 bases from V and 7 bases from J, leaving 16 bases between. The CDR3 sequence is 14 residues long. DNA for the CDR3: TGTGCCAGCAGCCCCCGGCAGGGGAAGCAGCCCCAGCATTTT. The encoded protein is CASSPRQGKQPQHF.

The V call is TRBV9, the J call TRBJ2-7; the D gene is possibly TRBD2 (6 bases). The V end was cut by 3 bases, the J end by 7 bases, with 17 bases between. Germline assignment: CDR1 SGDLS and CDR2 YYNGEE. The CDR3 runs 14 residues. The CDR3 loop reads CASSAGPTGGEQYF. DNA for the CDR3: TGTGCCAGCAGCGCCGGTCCCACCGGAGGGGAGCAGTACTTC.

The V gene is TRBV25-1, the J gene TRBJ2-7, with D tentatively TRBD2 (6 bases). Trimming stripped 4 bases from V and 10 bases from J, with 11 bases between. CDR1 and CDR2 from the germline V gene are MGHDK and SYGVNS. The CDR3 sequence is 11 residues long. CDR3: CASSVGEVQYF. The CDR3 DNA reads as TGTGCCAGCAGTGTGGGGGAGGTTCAGTACTTC.

At least ten counts were recorded for this clonotype. This chain connects TRBV19 to TRBJ1-2; 7 positions agree with TRBD1. Germline V gene sequence: CDR1 LNHDA, CDR2 SQIVND (reference sequence). There are 14 residues in the CDR3. Trimming cost V 4 bases and J 4 bases; bases outside gene matches: 6. The CDR3 nucleotides are TGTGCCAGTAGTACTTCGGGACAGCCCTATGGCTACACCTTC. The encoded protein is CASSTSGQPYGYTF.

This clonotype showed up many times. The V gene is TRBV2, the J gene TRBJ1-5; 10 bases agree with TRBD1. This CDR3 has 17 amino acids. V trimming: 2 bases; J trimming: 3 bases; junction bases outside the gene matches: 7. CDR1 SNHLY and CDR2 FYNNEI come from the germline V gene. CDR3 bases: TGTGCCAGCAGTGAAACTAAAGGGACAGGGGTCAATCAGCCCCAGCATTTT. This translates into CASSETKGTGVNQPQHF.

The sample holds many counts of this clonotype. The J gene is TRBJ2-7, the V gene TRBV6-5; D is possibly TRBD1 (5 bases). The germline CDR1 and CDR2 sequences are MNHEY and SVGAGI. The V and J ends lost 4 bases and 3 bases respectively, with 10 bases between them. This CDR3 region has 13 residues. The CDR3 loop is CASSFTGNYEQYF. The CDR3, as DNA: TGTGCCAGCAGTTTCACAGGAAACTACGAGCAGTACTTC.

This clonotype has just a few counts. The chain recombines TRBV28 with TRBJ1-3; the match to TRBD1 covers 7 bases. CDR1 is MDHEN, CDR2 SYDVKM, per germline. CDR3 length equals 17 residues. V lost 0 bases to trimming and J lost 0 bases; unmatched junction nucleotides: 5. DNA of the CDR3: TGTGCCAGCAGTTTATGGGGACAGCTGACCTCTGGAAACACCATATATTTT. Translation gives CASSLWGQLTSGNTIYF.

This clonotype was seen more than once but under ten times. This chain uses TRBV6-1 with TRBJ1-1; D call uncertain. Germline V gene data show CDR1 as MNHNS and CDR2 as SASEGT. The CDR3 contains 14 residues. V gave up 6 bases and J gave up 4 bases, with 15 bases separating them. This CDR3 is CASSPNDVGTEAFF. The CDR3 DNA sequence: TGTGCCAGCAGCCCCAATGATGTTGGCACTGAAGCTTTCTTT.

Many counts were recorded for this clonotype. The chain joins TRBV6-1 to TRBJ2-5; 8 positions match TRBD1. CDR3 length equals 15 residues. Germline V lookup: CDR1 MNHNS, CDR2 SASEGT. The trim removed 6 bases at V and 7 bases at J, leaving 13 bases unmatched. Here the CDR3 DNA reads TGTGCCAGCAGCCCCGGGACAGGCTCGCCAGGGACCCAGTACTTC. Protein product: CASSPGTGSPGTQYF.

This clonotype occurred a few times. This chain uses TRBV19 with TRBJ1-6; 8 bases match TRBD1. Germline V gene data show CDR1 as LNHDA and CDR2 as SQIVND (reference sequence). CDR3 length: 16 residues. The ends lost 4 bases at V and 8 bases at J; junction bases unmatched: 10. This CDR3 is CASSTGQGALDSPLHF. CDR3 nucleotide sequence: TGTGCCAGTAGTACTGGACAGGGCGCTTTGGATTCACCCCTCCACTTT.

This clonotype was seen more than once but under ten times. The chain has TRBV7-9 and TRBJ1-2; D is unclear. V shed 2 bases and J shed 5 bases, with 6 bases lying between them. From germline, CDR1 is SEHNR and CDR2 FQNEAQ (reference sequence). This CDR3 is 12 amino acids long. This chain's CDR3 is CASSLNVYGYTF. CDR3 sequence (DNA): TGTGCCAGCAGCTTAAATGTGTATGGCTACACCTTC.

In this sample, this clonotype turned up many times. This chain uses TRBV7-3 with TRBJ2-5; D tentatively reads TRBD1 or TRBD2 (6 bases each). V was clipped by 3 bases and J by 5 bases, with 10 bases between them. The CDR3 consists of 13 residues. Germline CDR1 SGHTA, CDR2 FQGTGA. The CDR3 DNA reads TGTGCCAGCAGCTTGGGGGGCGATGAGACCCAGTACTTC. Translated, it gives CASSLGGDETQYF.

In regard to this clonotype: Possible read error: a much larger clone is one base away. V is TRBV2 and J is TRBJ1-6; D unresolved. CDR3 length equals 11 residues. CDR1 is SNHLY and CDR2 is FYNNEI in the germline V gene. Trimming shortened V by 8 bases and J by 8 bases, and 7 bases separated the two germline ends. CDR3 sequence (DNA): TGTGCCAGCGCGGGGTATTCACCCCTCCACTTT. Translated: CASAGYSPLHF.